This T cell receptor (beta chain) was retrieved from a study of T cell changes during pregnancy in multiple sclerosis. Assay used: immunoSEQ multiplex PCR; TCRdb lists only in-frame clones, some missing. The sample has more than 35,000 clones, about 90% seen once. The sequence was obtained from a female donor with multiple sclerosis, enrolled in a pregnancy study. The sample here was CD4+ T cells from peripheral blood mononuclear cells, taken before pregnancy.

CDR3 protein: CASSLAVGQQYF. The CDR3 coding sequence is TGTGCCAGCAGCTTAGCGGTTGGGCAGCAGTACTTC. This chain uses TRBV7-2 with TRBJ2-7; D is uncertain. Trimming left V 0 bases short and J 8 bases short, with 8 bases between. The CDR3 length is 12 residues. In germline, CDR1 is SGHTA, CDR2 FQGNSA.